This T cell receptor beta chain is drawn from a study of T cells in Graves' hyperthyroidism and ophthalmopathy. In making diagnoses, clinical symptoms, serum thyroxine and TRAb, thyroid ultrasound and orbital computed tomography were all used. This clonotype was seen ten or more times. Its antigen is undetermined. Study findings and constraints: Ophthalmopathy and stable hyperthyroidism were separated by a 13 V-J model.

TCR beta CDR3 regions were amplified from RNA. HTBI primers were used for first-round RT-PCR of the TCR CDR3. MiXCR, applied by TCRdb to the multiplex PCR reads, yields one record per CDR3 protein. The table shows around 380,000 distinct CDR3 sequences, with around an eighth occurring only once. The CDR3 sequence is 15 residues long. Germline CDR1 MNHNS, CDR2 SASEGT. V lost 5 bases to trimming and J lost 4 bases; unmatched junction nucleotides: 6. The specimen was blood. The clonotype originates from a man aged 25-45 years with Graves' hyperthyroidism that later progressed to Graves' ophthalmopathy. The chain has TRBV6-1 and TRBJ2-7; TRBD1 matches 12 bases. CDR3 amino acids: CASSRGQGAIYEQYF. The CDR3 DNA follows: TGTGCCAGCAGTAGGGGACAGGGGGCCATATACGAGCAGTACTTC.